The TCR beta chain under discussion was sequenced for a study of blood T cell repertoires in COVID-19. Across the whole study: Collection of acute and convalescent COVID-19 samples took place in the United States, Italy and Spain. The analysed material was cDNA or gDNA that came from T cells, B-cell-depleted T cells, or PBMCs.

Germline CDR1 is KGHSH and CDR2 is LQKENI. The germline V and J ends were trimmed by 4 bases and 6 bases, with 15 bases remaining between them. The CDR3 loop spans 15 amino acids. Per the study methods: By means of reference gene primer amplification, nucleated cell counts were estimated. This table comes from immunoSEQ multiplex PCR, and its TCRdb copy is limited to in-frame clones, with some not included. For V, J and clone size, that table is used; D and trimming come from the DNA. Of 200,000 to 250,000 clones listed, 81% are singletons. J is TRBJ1-4 and V is TRBV18; a possible D gene is TRBD1 (5 bases). The receptor was derived from a woman aged 80 or over with COVID-19, enrolled during active disease. The sequencing sample was made of peripheral blood. CDR3 DNA: TGTGCCAGCTCACGATCGATTGGGGGGGATGAAAAACTGTTTTTT. It specifies CASSRSIGGDEKLFF. The variable domain in full, completed from reference TRBV18 and TRBJ1-4, reads NAGVMQNPRHLVRRRGQEARLRCSPMKGHSHVYWYRQLPEEGLKFMVYLQKENIIDESGMPKERFSAEFPKEGPSILRIQQVVRGDSAAYFCASSRSIGGDEKLFFGSGTQLSVL.